The clone carrying this T cell receptor beta chain was detected ten times or more. From RNA transcripts, TCR beta CDR3 regions were amplified. An initial round of RT-PCR targeting the TCR CDR3 relied on the HTBI primer set. TCRdb called the multiplex PCR reads again in MiXCR, with one record for every CDR3 protein. Of about 290,000 distinct CDR3 sequences listed, less than 15% were seen once; the top ten hold 6% to 8%. This sample was included in a study of T cells in Graves' hyperthyroidism and ophthalmopathy. Germline assignment: CDR1 SGHTA and CDR2 FQGNSA. V dropped 1 base and J dropped 3 bases, with 13 bases sitting between them. This CDR3 is 16 amino acids long. Drawn at first hyperthyroidism diagnosis, the blood sample preceded any ophthalmopathy symptoms.

Sequencing was performed on blood. The TCR comes from a woman under 40 with Graves' hyperthyroidism that later progressed to Graves' ophthalmopathy. This chain links TRBV7-2 with TRBJ2-1; D possibly matches TRBD1 or TRBD2 (5 bases each). CDR3 in DNA: TGTGCCAGCAGCTTAGTTGGGGGAGCGGTCTACAATGAGCAGTTCTTC. This codes for CASSLVGGAVYNEQFF.